The next 26 T cell receptor beta chains were all read from a single sample in a study of blood T cells in healthy people across ages. Then a second PCR, running about 7 to 11 cycles, was carried out with a sample-barcoded 5' primer and a J-beta primer mix. TCRdb itself ran the 5' RACE reads through MiXCR, one entry per CDR3 protein. The top ten clones hold about an eighth of a sample with around 1,100,000 distinct CDR3 sequences, 35% to 45% of them seen once. The sample taken for sequencing was blood. The source is a young man in good health.

This clonotype was found a few times. The chain combines TRBV27 with TRBJ1-6, with no clear D. The CDR3 runs to 14 residues. Per germline, CDR1 MNHEY and CDR2 SMNVEV (reference sequence). Trimming took 3 bases from V and 9 from J, leaving 12 bases between them. The CDR3 here is CASSFSGSFSPLHF. The CDR3 nucleotides read TGTGCCAGCAGTTTCTCCGGTAGTTTTTCACCCCTCCACTTT.

Note on this clonotype: A read error may account for a junction end that differs from germline. This chain uses TRBV6-1 with TRBJ2-1; TRBD1 or TRBD2 may be the D gene (5 bases each). Germline CDR1 reads MNHNS; CDR2 reads SASEGT. This CDR3 region has 15 residues. CDR3 coding DNA: TGTGCCAGCGGTGAGGGCTACTTAGGGGCCCGTGGGCAGTTCTTC. Translating gives CASGEGYLGARGQFF.

V gene TRBV7-6 combines with J gene TRBJ1-5, with D unclear. Trimming removed 4 bases from V and 2 bases from J, with 9 bases in between. The germline gives CDR1 SGHVS, CDR2 FNYEAQ. This CDR3 contains 14 residues. This CDR3 is CASSSEAGNQPQHF. The CDR3 bases are TGTGCCAGCAGCTCGGAGGCCGGCAATCAGCCCCAGCATTTT.

This clonotype was counted only a few times. This chain joins TRBV5-6 and TRBJ1-6, with D possibly TRBD1 on 6 matching bases. From germline, CDR1 is SGHDT and CDR2 YYEEEE. The CDR3 runs 15 residues. Trimming took 5 bases from V and 0 from J, leaving 9 bases between them. CDR3 sequence: CASRLDSSYNSPLHF. CDR3 DNA sequence: TGTGCCAGCAGACTGGACAGCTCCTATAATTCACCCCTCCACTTT.

There are a few counts of this clonotype. V and J are TRBV28 and TRBJ1-4; D is uncertain. The V end lost 3 bases, the J end lost 0 bases, and 14 bases lay between the germline ends. This CDR3 is 17 amino acids long. The germline gives CDR1 MDHEN, CDR2 SYDVKM. The CDR3 protein is CASSFHGIFTTNEKLFF. The CDR3 coding sequence is TGTGCCAGCAGTTTCCATGGGATCTTTACAACTAATGAAAAACTGTTTTTT.

This clonotype was detected only a few times. CDR3 DNA: TGCAGTGCTAGGACCCAGCCCATCTCTGGAAACACCATATATTTT. The encoded protein is CSARTQPISGNTIYF. The chain is built from TRBV20-1 and TRBJ1-3; D is undetermined. The CDR3 has 15 amino acids. The ends were cut back, 3 bases at V and 0 bases at J, with 12 bases in the middle. Germline-derived CDR1 and CDR2 are DFQATT and SNEGSKA (reference sequence).

This chain links TRBV3-1 with TRBJ2-1; tentative D call: TRBD2 (6 bases). The CDR3 consists of 12 residues. V lost 0 bases and J 12 bases, leaving 9 bases between the germline ends. Looked up from germline, CDR1 is LGHDT and CDR2 is YNNKEL (reference sequence). Written as DNA, the CDR3 is TGTGCCAGCAGCCAAGATTTGGGGGGGCAGTTCTTC. Translating it yields CASSQDLGGQFF.

This chain connects TRBV20-1 to TRBJ1-1, with 10 bases aligning to TRBD1. Trimming took 7 bases from V and 7 from J; bases not matched to a gene: 6. The V gene's germline CDR1 is DFQATT and CDR2 SNEGSKA (reference sequence). The CDR3 totals 12 residues. CDR3: CSGTGGRIEAFF. For the CDR3, the DNA is TGCAGTGGGACAGGGGGTAGGATTGAAGCTTTCTTT.

The chain couples TRBV20-1 to TRBJ1-4; D gene uncertain. Trimming shortened V by 0 bases and J by 5 bases, and 13 bases separated the two germline ends. The CDR3 contains 15 residues. Germline-derived CDR1 and CDR2 are DFQATT and SNEGSKA (reference sequence). CDR3 coding DNA: TGCAGTGCTAGAGAACCGGGCCTCGGAAATGAAAAACTGTTTTTT. It codes for CSAREPGLGNEKLFF.

As regards this clonotype: One junction end disagrees with the germline gene, perhaps due to a read error. V and J are TRBV4-3 and TRBJ1-2, with D possibly TRBD1 on 6 matching bases. Germline CDR1 LGHNA, CDR2 YSLEER. The CDR3 totals 13 residues. CDR3 sequence (DNA): TGCGCCAGCAGTAGACAGGTTGGCGATGGCCACACCTTC. This encodes CASSRQVGDGHTF.

This clonotype showed up just a few times. The V and J genes are TRBV3-1 and TRBJ2-5; D not resolved. This CDR3 is built from 14 residues. Trimming removed 3 bases from V and 0 bases from J, with 8 bases in between. The germline V gene encodes CDR1 LGHDT and CDR2 YNNKEL (reference sequence). The CDR3: CASSHGPNQETQYF. CDR3 nucleotides: TGTGCCAGCAGCCATGGTCCAAACCAAGAGACCCAGTACTTC.

This clonotype has a handful of counts. This sequence joins TRBV18 and TRBJ1-2; D is unresolved. The CDR3 contains 13 residues. Trimming cost V 3 bases and J 2 bases, with 7 bases left between them. Germline CDR1 is KGHSH and CDR2 is LQKENI. CDR3 amino acids: CASSPGWNYGYTF. In DNA form, the CDR3 reads TGTGCCAGCTCACCCGGCTGGAACTATGGCTACACCTTC.

This clonotype occurred a few times. The gene calls are TRBV4-3 and TRBJ1-1, with D tentatively TRBD1 (5 bases). V was pared by 4 bases and J by 1 base, with 13 bases between. The CDR3 sequence is 15 residues long. Germline V gene lookup returns CDR1 LGHNA and CDR2 YSLEER. CDR3 nucleotides: TGCGCCAGCAGCCCAGGAGGGGCAGAGAACACTGAAGCTTTCTTT. Encoded protein: CASSPGGAENTEAFF.

The chain uses TRBV28 and TRBJ1-6; 7 nucleotides align to TRBD1. Losses at the gene ends were 3 bases for V and 7 bases for J; bases not matched to a gene: 9. This CDR3 is built from 16 residues. From germline, CDR1 is MDHEN and CDR2 SYDVKM. The CDR3 DNA reads TGTGCCAGCAGTTTCCTCTACAGGGGTGGCAATTCACCCCTCCACTTT. It specifies CASSFLYRGGNSPLHF. The whole variable domain, filled in from reference TRBV28 and TRBJ1-6, reads DVKVTQSSRYLVKRTGEKVFLECVQDMDHENMFWYRQDPGLGLRLIYFSYDVKMKEKGDIPEGYSVSREKKERFSLILESASTNQTSMYLCASSFLYRGGNSPLHFGNGTRLTVT.

This clonotype was seen more than once but under ten times. This chain links TRBV29-1 with TRBJ1-1; D might be TRBD1 (6 bases). V was shortened by 2 bases and J by 3 bases, with 10 bases between the two germline ends. Germline CDR1 and CDR2: SQVTM and ANQGSEA. The CDR3 runs to 13 residues. The CDR3 DNA is TGCAGCGTTGAAAGGGACACCTACACTGAAGCTTTCTTT. Translation: CSVERDTYTEAFF. The full variable domain, in which reference TRBV29-1 and TRBJ1-1 provide the parts outside the CDR3, is SAVISQKPSRDICQRGTSLTIQCQVDSQVTMMFWYRQQPGQSLTLIATANQGSEATYESGFVIDKFPISRPNLTFSTLTVSNMSPEDSSIYLCSVERDTYTEAFFGQGTRLTVV.

This chain links TRBV4-2 with TRBJ2-3; D is possibly TRBD1 or TRBD2 (6 bases each). Germline V gene sequence: CDR1 LGHNA, CDR2 YNFKEQ. The V end lost 0 bases, the J end lost 2 bases, and 15 bases lay between the germline ends. The CDR3 consists of 17 residues. CDR3 residues: CASSQDIGGGNTDTQYF. CDR3 nucleotides: TGTGCCAGCAGCCAAGATATAGGAGGGGGGAACACAGATACGCAGTATTTT.

This clonotype was found once. The chain couples TRBV6-2 or TRBV6-3 to TRBJ2-1; tentatively, D is TRBD2 (5 bases). Germline V CDR1 and CDR2: MNHEY, SVGEGT. The CDR3 runs to 17 residues. Trimming took 5 bases from V and 3 from J, leaving 20 bases between them. CDR3 DNA sequence: TGTGCCAGCAGTCCGGGTGAGGGCAAAATCCTCTACAATGAGCAGTTCTTC. Its translation is CASSPGEGKILYNEQFF.

The V call is TRBV12-3 or TRBV12-4, the J call TRBJ1-5; D might be TRBD1 (5 bases). The CDR3 is 14 residues long. Trimming cost V 3 bases and J 5 bases, with 11 bases left between them. CDR3 protein: CASSFRDGDQPQHF. CDR3 in DNA: TGTGCCAGCAGTTTCAGGGATGGGGATCAGCCCCAGCATTTT.

J is TRBJ1-4 and V is TRBV20-1; D perhaps matches TRBD1 (5 bases). The V end was cut by 0 bases, the J end by 5 bases, with 13 bases between. This CDR3 contains 15 residues. Looked up from germline, CDR1 is DFQATT and CDR2 is SNEGSKA (reference sequence). CDR3 nucleotide sequence: TGCAGTGCTAGAGATCCGCTGACAGCAAATGAAAAACTGTTTTTT. Residues: CSARDPLTANEKLFF.

This chain links TRBV6-2 or TRBV6-3 with TRBJ1-2; D call uncertain. The V and J ends lost 6 bases and 4 bases respectively, with 12 bases between them. CDR1 is MNHEY and CDR2 is SVGEGT in the germline V gene. CDR3 length: 13 residues. The CDR3 sequence is CASSQVSVYGYTF. The CDR3 bases are TGTGCCAGCAGCCAGGTTTCCGTCTATGGCTACACCTTC.

This clonotype was seen once. A read error may be the cause here, since a much bigger clone is one base away. J is TRBJ1-1 and V is TRBV7-8; D not resolved. The length of the CDR3 is 13 residues. In germline, CDR1 is SGHVS, CDR2 FQNEAQ. V gave up 6 bases and J gave up 6 bases, with 14 bases separating them. CDR3 bases: TGTGCCAGCAGGATGGGGTGGAAGGCTGAAGCTTTCTTT. Protein product: CASRMGWKAEAFF.

This chain uses TRBV20-1 with TRBJ1-5; 7 bases are a match to TRBD1. V shed 3 bases and J 4 bases; nucleotides not matched to a gene: 12. This CDR3 region has 16 residues. Germline CDR1 reads DFQATT; CDR2 reads SNEGSKA (reference sequence). For the CDR3, the DNA is TGCAGTGCTAGTCCCCCCCGGACAGGAGATAATCAGCCCCAGCATTTT. Translated, it gives CSASPPRTGDNQPQHF.

The chain uses TRBV7-9 and TRBJ1-1; D might be TRBD1 (5 bases). The CDR3 is made up of 12 amino acids. Germline lookup yields CDR1 SEHNR and CDR2 FQNEAQ (reference sequence). V lost 4 bases, J lost 7 bases, and 10 bases lay in between. CDR3 residues: CASSSRGLEAFF. CDR3 DNA sequence: TGTGCCAGCAGCTCCCGGGGACTTGAAGCTTTCTTT.

The chain is built from TRBV5-1 and TRBJ2-1; 13 bases align to TRBD2. The CDR3 spans 17 residues. Germline trimming cut 4 bases from V and 0 bases from J; bases unmatched to any gene: 4. CDR1 and CDR2 from the germline V gene are SGHRS and YFSETQ. Written as DNA, the CDR3 is TGCGCCAGCAGCCAAACTAGCGGGGGGGCCTCCTACAATGAGCAGTTCTTC. Its protein is CASSQTSGGASYNEQFF.

This clonotype was picked up one time. The chain links TRBV25-1 to TRBJ1-4; D possibly corresponds to TRBD1 (5 bases). The CDR3 totals 14 residues. V gave up 5 bases and J gave up 4 bases, with 11 bases separating them. Per the germline V gene, CDR1 is MGHDK and CDR2 is SYGVNS. CDR3 DNA: TGTGCCAGCAGTAGGGACGGAGATAATGAAAAACTGTTTTTT. It yields the protein CASSRDGDNEKLFF. The full variable domain, in which reference TRBV25-1 and TRBJ1-4 provide the parts outside the CDR3, is EADIYQTPRYLVIGTGKKITLECSQTMGHDKMYWYQQDPGMELHLIHYSYGVNSTEKGDLSSESTVSRIRTEHFPLTLESARPSHTSQYLCASSRDGDNEKLFFGSGTQLSVL.

Points on this clonotype: A read error may account for a junction end that differs from germline. The rearrangement uses TRBV7-3 and TRBJ2-1, with 9 nucleotides matching TRBD2. The CDR3 covers 14 residues. The germline gives CDR1 SGHTA, CDR2 FQGTGA. For the CDR3, the DNA is TGTGCCAGTAGCTTATTAGCGGGGGACGATGAGCAGTTCTTC. It translates to CASSLLAGDDEQFF. The whole variable domain, filled in from reference TRBV7-3 and TRBJ2-1, reads GAGVSQTPSNKVTEKGKYVELRCDPISGHTALYWYRQSLGQGPEFLIYFQGTGAADDSGLPNDRFFAVRPEGSVSTLKIQRTERGDSAVYLCASSLLAGDDEQFFGPGTRLTVL.